One and the same sample provided the 10 T cell receptor beta chains below, sequenced in a study of CD8 T cells in Susac syndrome. RNA was extracted with the RNeasy kit, and a quantity of 0.5 to 1 ug was reverse transcribed using random hexamers. TCRdb passed the immunoSEQ multiplex PCR reads through MiXCR, listing each CDR3 protein once. The table has 250,000 to 300,000 distinct CDR3 sequences, approximately 81% seen once. The sample was CD8+ T cells from PBMCs. The receptors here all came from a human donor with multiple sclerosis.

The chain uses TRBV7-9 and TRBJ2-1, with TRBD1 matching 8 bases. Germline V gene sequence: CDR1 SEHNR, CDR2 FQNEAQ (reference sequence). V shed 5 bases and J 8 bases; nucleotides not matched to a gene: 11. CDR3 length: 15 amino acids. The CDR3 sequence is CASSPGGTLADEQFF. For the CDR3, the DNA is TGTGCCAGCAGCCCAGGGGGCACACTAGCCGATGAGCAGTTCTTC.

In its sample, this clonotype was seen a few times. The chain has TRBV6-2 or TRBV6-3 and TRBJ2-7, with 10 bases identical to TRBD2. CDR1 is MNHEY and CDR2 is SVGEGT in the germline V gene. The CDR3 sequence is 18 residues long. With 0 bases clipped from V and 5 bases from J, the junction kept 13 bases outside the gene matches. This CDR3 reads CASSYSLASGSRIHEQYF. Here the CDR3 DNA reads TGTGCCAGCAGTTACTCTTTGGCTAGCGGGAGTAGAATCCACGAGCAGTACTTC.

The genes are TRBV7-3 and TRBJ2-1; D might be TRBD2 (5 bases). This CDR3 has 15 residues. Germline V lookup: CDR1 SGHTA, CDR2 FQGTGA. V was shortened by 1 base and J by 9 bases, with 16 bases between the two germline ends. The CDR3 region is CASSLNGSKRAEQFF. Written as DNA, the CDR3 is TGTGCCAGCAGCTTAAACGGGTCTAAGAGGGCTGAGCAGTTCTTC.

This chain connects TRBV7-6 to TRBJ1-1; 9 nucleotides match TRBD1. Germline V lookup: CDR1 SGHVS, CDR2 FNYEAQ. The V gene end was trimmed by 5 bases and the J gene end by 7 bases; junction bases not matched to a gene: 8. CDR3 length: 14 amino acids. CDR3: CASSLTRTGDEAFF. DNA of the CDR3: TGTGCCAGCAGCCTAACCCGGACAGGGGATGAAGCTTTCTTT.

This clonotype was picked up one time. The chain combines TRBV9 with TRBJ2-7; TRBD2 agrees at 10 bases. The V segment lost 0 bases and the J segment 3 bases; nucleotides outside the gene matches: 6. Germline CDR1 and CDR2: SGDLS and YYNGEE. The CDR3 totals 16 residues. This CDR3 reads CASSVETSGKGYEQYF. CDR3 coding DNA: TGTGCCAGCAGCGTAGAAACTAGCGGGAAGGGCTACGAGCAGTACTTC.

The chain carries TRBV19 and TRBJ1-5; D remains unclear. This CDR3 contains 16 residues. Germline CDR1 reads LNHDA; CDR2 reads SQIVND (reference sequence). V lost 3 bases and J lost 2, with 14 bases in between. The CDR3 loop reads CASSITRVTGNQPQHF. CDR3 DNA sequence: TGTGCCAGTAGTATTACTCGGGTAACGGGCAATCAGCCCCAGCATTTT.

On this clonotype: The junction departs from germline at one end; a sequencing error may be responsible. The chain joins TRBV29-1 to TRBJ2-7, with no clear D. This CDR3 is built from 12 residues. Germline V gene data show CDR1 as SQVTM and CDR2 as ANQGSEA. The CDR3: CSVEGYNYEQYF. In DNA form, the CDR3 reads TGCAGCGTGGAAGGCTACAACTACGAGCAGTACTTC.

The V and J genes are TRBV19 and TRBJ2-7; perhaps TRBD1 as D (6 bases). V was pared by 2 bases and J by 6 bases, with 14 bases between. Looked up from germline, CDR1 is LNHDA and CDR2 is SQIVND (reference sequence). CDR3 length: 14 residues. Here the CDR3 DNA reads TGTGCCAGTAGTATAAAGGGGGAGACAGCCGAGCAGTACTTC. This codes for CASSIKGETAEQYF. Full variable domain (outside the CDR3, taken from reference TRBV19 and TRBJ2-7): DGGITQSPKYLFRKEGQNVTLSCEQNLNHDAMYWYRQDPGQGLRLIYYSQIVNDFQKGDIAEGYSVSREKKESFPLTVTSAQKNPTAFYLCASSIKGETAEQYFGPGTRLTVT.

This clonotype has a single count. CDR3 loop: CASSANTDSNQPQHF. The DNA of the CDR3 is TGTGCCAGCAGCGCAAATACAGATAGCAATCAGCCCCAGCATTTT. The V call is TRBV9, the J call TRBJ1-5; D unclear. From germline, CDR1 is SGDLS and CDR2 YYNGEE. CDR3 length equals 15 residues. V was shortened by 3 bases and J by 0 bases, with 10 bases between the two germline ends.

V is TRBV7-9 and J is TRBJ1-6; a weak D match, TRBD1 (5 bases). V lost 1 base and J lost 6, with 16 bases in between. CDR1 SEHNR and CDR2 FQNEAQ come from the germline V gene (reference sequence). The length of the CDR3 is 17 residues. The CDR3 protein is CASSLELRTIINSPLHF. In DNA, the CDR3 is TGTGCCAGCAGCTTAGAGCTGAGGACAATCATTAATTCACCCCTCCACTTT. The whole variable domain, filled in from reference TRBV7-9 and TRBJ1-6, reads DTGVSQNPRHKITKRGQNVTFRCDPISEHNRLYWYRQTLGQGPEFLTYFQNEAQLEKSRLLSDRFSAERPKGSFSTLEIQRTEQGDSAMYLCASSLELRTIINSPLHFGNGTRLTVT.